This T cell receptor (beta chain) was retrieved from a study of cytomegalovirus exposure and HLA in healthy donors. Study information: Approximately 200 million T cells yielded some 120 million unique TCR beta sequences in earlier analysis. General study findings and limits: The authors later found HLA-associated TCR beta chains more clonally expanded than equally common others.

On this clone: The antigen remains undetermined.

There are 18 residues in the CDR3. V was pared by 3 bases and J by 0 bases, with 8 bases of the junction left unmatched. Germline V gives CDR1 PRHDT, CDR2 FYEKMQ (reference sequence). The PCR had 60 Vbeta and 13 Jbeta primers. TCRdb's copy holds only in-frame clones and misses some; the assay was immunoSEQ multiplex PCR. The data show about 89,000 clones, about four fifths seen once. The sample comprised PBMCs. The chain is built from TRBV13 and TRBJ2-7; 13 bases align to TRBD2. The sequence was collected from a female donor in good health and CMV-seropositive. The CDR3, as DNA: TGTGCCAGCAGCTTCTGGACTAGCGGGGGCCTTAGCTCCTACGAGCAGTACTTC. Translated: CASSFWTSGGLSSYEQYF. The entire variable domain, with the rest obtained from reference TRBV13 and TRBJ2-7, is as follows: AAGVIQSPRHLIKEKRETATLKCYPIPRHDTVYWYQQGPGQDPQFLISFYEKMQSDKGSIPDRFSAQQFSDYHSELNMSSLELGDSALYFCASSFWTSGGLSSYEQYFGPGTRLTVT.